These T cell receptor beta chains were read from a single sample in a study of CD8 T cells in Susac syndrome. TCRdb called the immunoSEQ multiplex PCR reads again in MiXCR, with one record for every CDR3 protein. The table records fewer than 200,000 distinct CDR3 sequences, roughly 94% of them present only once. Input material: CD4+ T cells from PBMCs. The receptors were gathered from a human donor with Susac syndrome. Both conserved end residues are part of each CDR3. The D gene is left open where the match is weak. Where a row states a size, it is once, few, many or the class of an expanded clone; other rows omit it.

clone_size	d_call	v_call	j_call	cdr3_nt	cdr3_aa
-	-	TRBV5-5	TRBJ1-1	TGTGCCAGCAGCTTGGGACAGGTGAACACTGAAGCTTTCTTT	CASSLGQVNTEAFF
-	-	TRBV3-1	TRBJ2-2	TGTGCCAGCAGTGAGACCACGAACACCGGGGAGCTGTTTTTT	CASSETTNTGELFF
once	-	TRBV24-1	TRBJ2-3	TGTGCCACCAGTGACACAGATAGTGGGACGCAGTATTTT	CATSDTDSGTQYF
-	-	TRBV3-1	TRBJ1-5	TGTGCCAGCAGCCAAGACGGTACGGGGCGGAAGGTCCAATCCCCCCAGCATTTT	CASSQDGTGRKVQSPQHF
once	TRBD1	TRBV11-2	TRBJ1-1	TGTGCCAGCAGCCCTAGGGTTGGACAGGGATCCACTGAAGCTTTCTTT	CASSPRVGQGSTEAFF
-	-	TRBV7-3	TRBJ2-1	TGTGCCAGCAGCCCAAGGGCGGATAGCTCCTACAATGAGCAGTTCTTC	CASSPRADSSYNEQFF
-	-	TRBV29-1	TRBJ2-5	TGCAGCGCAGACAGAACCCAAGAGACCCAGTACTTC	CSADRTQETQYF
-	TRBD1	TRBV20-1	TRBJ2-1	TGCAGTGCTAGAGCCGGGACAGGGTTCAGTTCCTACAATGAGCAGTTCTTC	CSARAGTGFSSYNEQFF
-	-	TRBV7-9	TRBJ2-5	TGTGCCAGCAGCTTAGGATTTGCGGAGACACAAGAGACCCAGTACTTC	CASSLGFAETQETQYF
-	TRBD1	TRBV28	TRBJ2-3	TGTGCCAGCAGTCTGGCCCGGGACAGCTCAGGCACAGATACGCAGTATTTT	CASSLARDSSGTDTQYF
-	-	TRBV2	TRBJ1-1	TGTGCCAGCAGCGGACAGCTCCGATTAAAAGCTTTCTTT	CASSGQLRLKAFF
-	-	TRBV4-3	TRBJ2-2	TGCGCCAGCAGCCAAGATAGTTACACCGGGGAGCTGTTTTTT	CASSQDSYTGELFF
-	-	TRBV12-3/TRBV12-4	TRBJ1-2	TGTGCCAGCAGTTTATCGGACTATGGCTACACCTTC	CASSLSDYGYTF